Sequencing of this T cell receptor beta chain was carried out in a study of blood T cell repertoires in COVID-19. Here immunoSEQ multiplex PCR was the method, and the copy in TCRdb shows in-frame clones only, minus some. The sample records about 130,000 clones, 70% to 90% being singletons. Germline CDR1 is SGDLS and CDR2 is YYNGEE. V shed 4 bases and J shed 1 base, with 14 bases lying between them. CDR3 length equals 15 residues. Source material: peripheral blood. This chain connects TRBV9 to TRBJ1-2, with D perhaps TRBD1 (6 bases). This receptor was identified in a woman between 45 and 65 years old with acute or convalescent COVID-19. This CDR3 reads CASSPGQKVNYGYTF. The DNA of the CDR3 is TGTGCCAGCAGCCCAGGACAGAAAGTTAACTATGGCTACACCTTC. Variable domain in full (rest from reference TRBV9 and TRBJ1-2): DSGVTQTPKHLITATGQRVTLRCSPRSGDLSVYWYQQSLDQGLQFLIQYYNGEERAKGNILERFSAQQFPDLHSELNLSSLELGDSALYFCASSPGQKVNYGYTFGSGTRLTVV.